The clone carrying this TCR beta chain was counted only a few times. Its cognate antigen is unknown. By way of CD45RO/CCR7/CD25/CD127/CD95/CD27, the CD4+ regulatory, stem cell-like memory, central memory and naive cells were sorted. Sorted cells reached over 95% purity in every population. This entry is derived from a study of beta chain features in type 1 diabetes. As every portion of the isolated RNA was reverse transcribed, the sequencing read expressed TCRB transcripts. Sequenced by immunoSEQ multiplex PCR; TCRdb stores in-frame clones only, minus some. The table shows about 400,000 clones, with around 13% occurring only once. Study observations and caveats: The naive, central memory and Treg TCRB repertoires looked more alike in patients than they did in healthy donors. Type 1 diabetes patients had TCRB CDR3s that were shorter (moderately but significantly so) in all four CD4+ subsets.

The sequenced sample consisted of naive CD4+ T cells from blood. This receptor was identified in a woman aged 18-35 years with type 1 diabetes.

CDR3 nucleotide sequence: TGTGCCAGCAGCCTCGGGGAGACCCAGTACTTC. This sequence encodes CASSLGETQYF. The chain recombines TRBV14 with TRBJ2-5; D is uncertain. Trimming removed 4 bases from V and 5 bases from J, with 5 bases in between. There are 11 residues in the CDR3. Germline V gives CDR1 SGHDN, CDR2 FVKESK.